Reported below is one T cell receptor (beta chain). The sample originates from a study of T cells in tuberculosis. Turning to the study itself: Sequenced TCRs come from CD1B-GMM tetramer-binding T cells. Study results and caveats: Low-affinity CD1B-GMM tetramer-binding T cells may have been missed.

Sorting used thawed, overnight-rested PBMC stained with anti-CD3, a viability dye and GMM-loaded CD1B tetramer. The lipid loaded on the CD1B tetramers was C32 glucose monomycolate from Rhodococcus equi. In germline, CDR1 is MNHNS, CDR2 SASEGT. The CDR3 sequence is 12 residues long. V was clipped by 3 bases and J by 4 bases, with 6 bases between them. Profiling relied on immunoSEQ multiplex PCR, and the TCRdb table lists in-frame clones only, not all of them. The repertoire includes 80,000 to 100,000 clones, roughly 90% of them detected once, and approximately 2% sits in the top ten. This sequence originates from an adult woman with latent tuberculosis. Sequenced input: CD1b-GMM tetramer-negative cells sorted from PBMCs. The V call is TRBV6-1, the J call TRBJ1-2; D not resolved. The DNA of the CDR3 is TGTGCCAGCAGTGATTTTCTCTATGGCTACACCTTC. Its protein product is CASSDFLYGYTF.